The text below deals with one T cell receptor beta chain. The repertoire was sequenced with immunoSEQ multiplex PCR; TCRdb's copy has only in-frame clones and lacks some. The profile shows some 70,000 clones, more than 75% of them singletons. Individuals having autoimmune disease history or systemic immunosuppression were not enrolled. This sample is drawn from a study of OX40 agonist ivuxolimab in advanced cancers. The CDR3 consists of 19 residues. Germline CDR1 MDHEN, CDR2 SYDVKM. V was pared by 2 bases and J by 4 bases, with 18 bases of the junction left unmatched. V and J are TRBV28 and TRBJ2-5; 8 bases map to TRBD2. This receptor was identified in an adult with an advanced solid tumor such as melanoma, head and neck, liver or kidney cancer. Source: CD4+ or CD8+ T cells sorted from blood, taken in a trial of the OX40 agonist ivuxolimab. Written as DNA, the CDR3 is TGTGCCAGCAGTTTAGGTCCCCTGAGCGGGAGAGGAGGGGGAGAGACCCAGTACTTC. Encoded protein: CASSLGPLSGRGGGETQYF.